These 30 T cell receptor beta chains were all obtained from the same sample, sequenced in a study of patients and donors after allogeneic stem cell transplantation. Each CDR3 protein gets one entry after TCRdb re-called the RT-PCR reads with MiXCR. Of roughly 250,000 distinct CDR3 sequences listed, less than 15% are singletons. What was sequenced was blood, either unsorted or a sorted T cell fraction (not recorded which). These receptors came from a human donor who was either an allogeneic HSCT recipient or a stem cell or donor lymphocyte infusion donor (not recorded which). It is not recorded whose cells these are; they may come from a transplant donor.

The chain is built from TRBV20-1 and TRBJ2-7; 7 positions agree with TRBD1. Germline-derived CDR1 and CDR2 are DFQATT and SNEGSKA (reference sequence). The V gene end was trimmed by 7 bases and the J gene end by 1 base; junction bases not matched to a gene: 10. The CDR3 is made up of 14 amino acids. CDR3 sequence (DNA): TGCAGTGTTAAATCTCAGGGACAGTCCTACGAGCAGTACTTC. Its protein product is CSVKSQGQSYEQYF.

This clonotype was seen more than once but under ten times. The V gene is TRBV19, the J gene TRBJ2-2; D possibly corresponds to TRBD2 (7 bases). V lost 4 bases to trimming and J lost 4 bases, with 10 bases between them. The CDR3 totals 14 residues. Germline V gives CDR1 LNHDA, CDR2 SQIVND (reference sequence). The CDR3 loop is CASSRGGVTGELFF. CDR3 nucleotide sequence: TGTGCCAGTAGTAGAGGGGGGGTCACCGGGGAGCTGTTTTTT. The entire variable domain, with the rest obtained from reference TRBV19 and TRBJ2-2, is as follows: DGGITQSPKYLFRKEGQNVTLSCEQNLNHDAMYWYRQDPGQGLRLIYYSQIVNDFQKGDIAEGYSVSREKKESFPLTVTSAQKNPTAFYLCASSRGGVTGELFFGEGSRLTVL.

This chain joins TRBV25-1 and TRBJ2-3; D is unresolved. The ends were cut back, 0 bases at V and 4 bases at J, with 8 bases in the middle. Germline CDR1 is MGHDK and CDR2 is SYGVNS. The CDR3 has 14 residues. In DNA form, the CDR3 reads TGTGCCAGCAGTGAATACAGGAACGCAGATACGCAGTATTTT. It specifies CASSEYRNADTQYF.

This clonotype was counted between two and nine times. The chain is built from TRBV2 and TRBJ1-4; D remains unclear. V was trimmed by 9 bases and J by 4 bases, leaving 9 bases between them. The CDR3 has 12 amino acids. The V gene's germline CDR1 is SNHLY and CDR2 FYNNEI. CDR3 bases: TGTGCCAGACAAGAGGGTAATGAAAAACTGTTTTTT. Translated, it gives CARQEGNEKLFF.

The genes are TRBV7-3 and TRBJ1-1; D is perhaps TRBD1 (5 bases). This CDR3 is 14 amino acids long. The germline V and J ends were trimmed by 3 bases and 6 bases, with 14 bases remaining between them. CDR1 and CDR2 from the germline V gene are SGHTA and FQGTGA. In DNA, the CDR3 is TGTGCCAGCAGCTTGGGGGGGGACTGGGCTGAAGCTTTCTTT. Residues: CASSLGGDWAEAFF. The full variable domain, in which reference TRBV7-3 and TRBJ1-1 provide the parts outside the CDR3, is GAGVSQTPSNKVTEKGKYVELRCDPISGHTALYWYRQSLGQGPEFLIYFQGTGAADDSGLPNDRFFAVRPEGSVSTLKIQRTERGDSAVYLCASSLGGDWAEAFFGQGTRLTVV.

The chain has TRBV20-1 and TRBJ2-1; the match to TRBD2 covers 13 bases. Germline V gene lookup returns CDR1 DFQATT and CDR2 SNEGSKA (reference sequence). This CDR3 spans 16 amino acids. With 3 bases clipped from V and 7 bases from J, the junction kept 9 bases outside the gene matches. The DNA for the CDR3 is TGCAGTGCTAGGGGGGGACTAGCGGGACCGCGTAATGAGCAGTTCTTC. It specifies CSARGGLAGPRNEQFF.

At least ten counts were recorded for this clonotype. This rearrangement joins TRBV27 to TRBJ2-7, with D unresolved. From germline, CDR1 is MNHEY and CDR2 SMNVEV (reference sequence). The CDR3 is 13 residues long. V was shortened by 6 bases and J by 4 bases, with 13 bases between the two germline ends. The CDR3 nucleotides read TGTGCCAGCAGCACCCGGGCATATTACGAGCAGTACTTC. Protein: CASSTRAYYEQYF.

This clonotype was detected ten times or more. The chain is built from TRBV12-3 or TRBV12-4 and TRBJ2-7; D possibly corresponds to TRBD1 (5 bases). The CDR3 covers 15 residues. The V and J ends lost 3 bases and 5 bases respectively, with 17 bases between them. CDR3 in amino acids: CASSFRVGRDDEQYF. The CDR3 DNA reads TGTGCCAGCAGTTTTAGAGTGGGGCGAGACGACGAGCAGTACTTC.

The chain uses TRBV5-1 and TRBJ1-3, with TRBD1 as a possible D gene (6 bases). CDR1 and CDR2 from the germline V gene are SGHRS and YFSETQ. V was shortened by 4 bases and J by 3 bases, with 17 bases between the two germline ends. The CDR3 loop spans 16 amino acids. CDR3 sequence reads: CASSGGLGAGGNTIYF. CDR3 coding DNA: TGCGCCAGCAGCGGGGGATTGGGGGCAGGTGGAAACACCATATATTTT.

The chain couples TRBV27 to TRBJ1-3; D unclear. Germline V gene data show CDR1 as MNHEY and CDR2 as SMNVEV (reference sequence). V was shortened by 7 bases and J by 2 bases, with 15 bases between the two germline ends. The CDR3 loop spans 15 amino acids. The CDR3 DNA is TGTGCCAGCAAACAAACGGGCAGGACTGGAAACACCATATATTTT. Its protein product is CASKQTGRTGNTIYF.

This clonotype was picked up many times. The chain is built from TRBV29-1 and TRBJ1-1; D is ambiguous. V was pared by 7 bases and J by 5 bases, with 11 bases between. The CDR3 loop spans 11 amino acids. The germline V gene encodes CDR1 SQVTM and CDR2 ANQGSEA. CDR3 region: CSAGAGTEAFF. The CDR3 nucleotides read TGCAGCGCCGGAGCGGGAACTGAAGCTTTCTTT. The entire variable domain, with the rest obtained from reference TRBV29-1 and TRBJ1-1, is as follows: SAVISQKPSRDICQRGTSLTIQCQVDSQVTMMFWYRQQPGQSLTLIATANQGSEATYESGFVIDKFPISRPNLTFSTLTVSNMSPEDSSIYLCSAGAGTEAFFGQGTRLTVV.

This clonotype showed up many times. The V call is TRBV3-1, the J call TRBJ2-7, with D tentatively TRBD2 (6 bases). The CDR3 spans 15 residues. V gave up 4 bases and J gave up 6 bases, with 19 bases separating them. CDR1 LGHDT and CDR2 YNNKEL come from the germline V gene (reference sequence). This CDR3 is CASSPIRDLVGEQYF. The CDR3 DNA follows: TGTGCCAGCAGCCCGATCCGGGACTTAGTAGGCGAGCAGTACTTC.

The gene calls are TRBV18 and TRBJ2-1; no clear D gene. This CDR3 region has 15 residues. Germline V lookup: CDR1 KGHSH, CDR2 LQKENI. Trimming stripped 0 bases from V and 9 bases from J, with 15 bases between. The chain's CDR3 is CASSPPAGKVSEQFF. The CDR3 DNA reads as TGTGCCAGCTCACCACCTGCTGGGAAGGTTAGTGAGCAGTTCTTC.

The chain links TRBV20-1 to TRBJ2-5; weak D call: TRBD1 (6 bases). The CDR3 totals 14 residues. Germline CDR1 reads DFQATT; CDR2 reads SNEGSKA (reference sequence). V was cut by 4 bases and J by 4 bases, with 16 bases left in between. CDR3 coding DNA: TGCAGTGCTACCCGGGACAAAAGGATAGAGACCCAGTACTTC. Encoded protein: CSATRDKRIETQYF.

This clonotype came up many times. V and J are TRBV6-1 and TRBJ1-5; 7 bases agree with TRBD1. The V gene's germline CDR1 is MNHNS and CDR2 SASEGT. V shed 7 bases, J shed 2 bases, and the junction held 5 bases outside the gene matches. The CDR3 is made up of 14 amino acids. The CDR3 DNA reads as TGTGCCAGCACTCAGGGGGGGGGCAATCAGCCCCAGCATTTT. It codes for CASTQGGGNQPQHF.

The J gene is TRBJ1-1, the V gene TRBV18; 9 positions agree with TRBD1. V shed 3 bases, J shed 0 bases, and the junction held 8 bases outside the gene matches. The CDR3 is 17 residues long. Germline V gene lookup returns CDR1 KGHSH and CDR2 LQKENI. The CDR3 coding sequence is TGTGCCAGCTCACCCTTCGGGACAGGGAGTGTGAACACTGAAGCTTTCTTT. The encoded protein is CASSPFGTGSVNTEAFF.

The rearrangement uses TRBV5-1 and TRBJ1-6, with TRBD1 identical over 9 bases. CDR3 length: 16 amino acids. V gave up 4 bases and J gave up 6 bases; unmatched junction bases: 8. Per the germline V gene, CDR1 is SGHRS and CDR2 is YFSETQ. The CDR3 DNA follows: TGCGCCAGCAGCCCGGGGCTGGGACAGGGTAATTCACCCCTCCACTTT. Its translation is CASSPGLGQGNSPLHF.

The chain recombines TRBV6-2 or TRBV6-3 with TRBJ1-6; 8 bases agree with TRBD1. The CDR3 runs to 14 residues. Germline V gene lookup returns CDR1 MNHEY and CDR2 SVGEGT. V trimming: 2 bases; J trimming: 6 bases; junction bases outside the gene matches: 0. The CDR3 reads CASSYDRGNSPLHF. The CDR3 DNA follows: TGTGCCAGCAGTTACGACAGGGGTAATTCACCCCTCCACTTT.

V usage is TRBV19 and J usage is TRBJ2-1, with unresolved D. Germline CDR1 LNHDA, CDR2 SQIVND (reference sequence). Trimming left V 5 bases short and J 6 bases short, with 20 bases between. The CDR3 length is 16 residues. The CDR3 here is CASSPLLSIGSNEQFF. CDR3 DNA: TGTGCCAGTAGTCCCCTATTGAGTATTGGGTCCAATGAGCAGTTCTTC.

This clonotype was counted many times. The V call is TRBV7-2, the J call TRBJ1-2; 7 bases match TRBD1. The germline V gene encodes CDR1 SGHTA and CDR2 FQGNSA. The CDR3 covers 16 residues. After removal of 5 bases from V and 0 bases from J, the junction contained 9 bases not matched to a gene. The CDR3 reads CASSPGGGRANYGYTF. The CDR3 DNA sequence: TGTGCCAGCAGCCCAGGGGGTGGCCGCGCTAACTATGGCTACACCTTC.

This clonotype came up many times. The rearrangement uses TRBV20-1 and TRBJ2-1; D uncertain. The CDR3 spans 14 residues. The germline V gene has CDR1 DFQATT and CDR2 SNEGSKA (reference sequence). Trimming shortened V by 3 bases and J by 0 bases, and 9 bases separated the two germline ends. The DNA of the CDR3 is TGCAGTGCTAGGGTAGAGAACTCCTACAATGAGCAGTTCTTC. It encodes CSARVENSYNEQFF.

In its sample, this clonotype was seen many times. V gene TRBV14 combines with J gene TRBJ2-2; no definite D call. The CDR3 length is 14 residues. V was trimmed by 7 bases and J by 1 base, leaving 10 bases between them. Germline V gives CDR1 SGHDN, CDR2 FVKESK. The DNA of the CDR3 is TGTGCCAGCAAGGGCCTACAGAACACCGGGGAGCTGTTTTTT. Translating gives CASKGLQNTGELFF.

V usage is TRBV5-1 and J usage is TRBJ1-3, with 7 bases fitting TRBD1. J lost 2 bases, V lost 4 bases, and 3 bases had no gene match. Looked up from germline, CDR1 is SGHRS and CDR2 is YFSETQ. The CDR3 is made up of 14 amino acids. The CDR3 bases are TGCGCCAGCAGCGTTACAGGGGCTGGAAACACCATATATTTT. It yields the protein CASSVTGAGNTIYF.

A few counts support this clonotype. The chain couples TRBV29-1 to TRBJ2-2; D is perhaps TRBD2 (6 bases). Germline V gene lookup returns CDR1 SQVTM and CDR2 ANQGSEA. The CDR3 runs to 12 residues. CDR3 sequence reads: CRAEGLTGELFF. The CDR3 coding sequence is TGCAGAGCTGAGGGACTCACCGGGGAGCTGTTTTTT.

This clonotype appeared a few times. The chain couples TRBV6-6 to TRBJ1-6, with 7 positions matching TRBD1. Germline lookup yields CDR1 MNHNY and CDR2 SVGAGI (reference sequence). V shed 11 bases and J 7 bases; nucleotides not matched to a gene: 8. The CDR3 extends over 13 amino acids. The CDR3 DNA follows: TGTGCCGGAAAACAGGGGCCGAATTCACCCCTCCACTTT. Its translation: CAGKQGPNSPLHF.

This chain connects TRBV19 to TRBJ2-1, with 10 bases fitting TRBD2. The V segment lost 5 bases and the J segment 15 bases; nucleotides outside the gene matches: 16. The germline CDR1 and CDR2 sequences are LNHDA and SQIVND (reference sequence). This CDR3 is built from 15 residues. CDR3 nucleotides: TGTGCCAGTAGTTCTTTGGGGACTAGCGCTGGAAGTCGGTTCTTC. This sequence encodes CASSSLGTSAGSRFF.

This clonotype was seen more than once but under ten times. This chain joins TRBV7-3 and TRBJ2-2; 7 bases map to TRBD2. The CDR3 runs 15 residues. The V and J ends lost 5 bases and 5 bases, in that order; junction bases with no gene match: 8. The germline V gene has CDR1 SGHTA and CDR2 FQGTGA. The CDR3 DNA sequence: TGTGCCAGCAGCCTCTCTAGCGGATGGACCGGGGAGCTGTTTTTT. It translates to CASSLSSGWTGELFF.

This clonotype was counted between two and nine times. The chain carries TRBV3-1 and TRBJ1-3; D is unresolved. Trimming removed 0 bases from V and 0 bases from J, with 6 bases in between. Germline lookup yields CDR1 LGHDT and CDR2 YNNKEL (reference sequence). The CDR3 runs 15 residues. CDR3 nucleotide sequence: TGTGCCAGCAGCCAAGATACGGACTCTGGAAACACCATATATTTT. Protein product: CASSQDTDSGNTIYF.

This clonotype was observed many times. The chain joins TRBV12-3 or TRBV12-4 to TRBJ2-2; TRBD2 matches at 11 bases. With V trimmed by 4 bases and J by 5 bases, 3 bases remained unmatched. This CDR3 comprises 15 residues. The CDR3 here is CASSYSGRATGELFF. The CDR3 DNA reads TGTGCCAGCAGTTATAGCGGGAGGGCAACCGGGGAGCTGTTTTTT.

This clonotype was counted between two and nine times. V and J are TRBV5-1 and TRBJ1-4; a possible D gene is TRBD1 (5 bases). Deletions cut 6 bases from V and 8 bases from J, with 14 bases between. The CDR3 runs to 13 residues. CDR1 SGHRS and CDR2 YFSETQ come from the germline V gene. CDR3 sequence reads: CASKWGRDEKLFF. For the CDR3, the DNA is TGCGCCAGCAAATGGGGGAGGGACGAAAAACTGTTTTTT.